This is a list of T cell receptor beta chains from one sample in a study of shared clonotypes between healthy human individuals. The method was immunoSEQ multiplex PCR; TCRdb's version includes in-frame clones alone and lacks a portion of them. Of around 2,000,000 clones listed, about 95% are singletons. Sequenced sample: naive CD8+ T cells sorted from blood. Receptors originate from a man between 18 and 35 years old in good health. CDR3s include the opening cysteine and the closing phenylalanine or tryptophan. The order of the fields is V gene, J gene, clone size, D gene, CDR3 DNA, CDR3 protein. The D gene is left open where the match is weak. Clone size, where shown, is once, few, many, or a class for clones that have expanded.

v_gene: TRBV10-3
j_gene: TRBJ2-7
abundance: NA
d_gene: NA
CDR3nt: TGTGCCATCAGTGAGATTCCGGGGGCAGACGAGCAGTACTTC
CDR3aa: CAISEIPGADEQYF

v_gene: TRBV27
j_gene: TRBJ2-7
abundance: NA
d_gene: NA
CDR3nt: TGTGCCAGCAGTTTGACGGCCTCCTACGAGCAGTACTTC
CDR3aa: CASSLTASYEQYF

v_gene: TRBV5-8
j_gene: TRBJ1-3
abundance: NA
d_gene: NA
CDR3nt: TGTGCCAGCAGCTTCTGGACAAGACTTTCTGGAAACACCATATATTTT
CDR3aa: CASSFWTRLSGNTIYF

v_gene: TRBV6-6
j_gene: TRBJ1-2
abundance: NA
d_gene: NA
CDR3nt: TGTGCCAGCAGTTACTCTATTTCCACAGCCGATGGCTACACCTTC
CDR3aa: CASSYSISTADGYTF

v_gene: TRBV25-1
j_gene: TRBJ1-2
abundance: NA
d_gene: TRBD1
CDR3nt: TGTGCCAGCAGTGAACCCCTAGACAGGGGCTTCGACATGGGCTACACCTTC
CDR3aa: CASSEPLDRGFDMGYTF

v_gene: TRBV18
j_gene: TRBJ2-1
abundance: NA
d_gene: TRBD2
CDR3nt: TGTGCCAGCTCACCACTTATTAGCGGGAGGGCCATCAATGAGCAGTTCTTC
CDR3aa: CASSPLISGRAINEQFF

v_gene: TRBV15
j_gene: TRBJ2-5
abundance: NA
d_gene: NA
CDR3nt: TGTGCCACCAGCAGAGATTGGCTCGAGACCCAGTACTTC
CDR3aa: CATSRDWLETQYF

v_gene: TRBV5-1
j_gene: TRBJ2-3
abundance: NA
d_gene: TRBD2
CDR3nt: TGCGCCAGCAGCTTCCCGGTAGCGGGAGTTCGAGGTACAAGCACAGATACGCAGTATTTT
CDR3aa: CASSFPVAGVRGTSTDTQYF

v_gene: TRBV4-3
j_gene: TRBJ1-5
abundance: NA
d_gene: NA
CDR3nt: TGCGCCAGCAGCCAAGATCGGGACACCGTGTTAAGCCCCCAGCATTTT
CDR3aa: CASSQDRDTVLSPQHF

v_gene: TRBV10-3
j_gene: TRBJ2-3
abundance: once
d_gene: TRBD1
CDR3nt: TGTGCCATCAGCGACAGGGGGTTGTCGGATACGCAGTATTTT
CDR3aa: CAISDRGLSDTQYF

v_gene: TRBV25-1
j_gene: TRBJ1-2
abundance: NA
d_gene: NA
CDR3nt: TGTGCCAGCAGTGAATGGGGGGGAAACTATGGCTACACCTTC
CDR3aa: CASSEWGGNYGYTF

v_gene: TRBV10-3
j_gene: TRBJ1-1
abundance: NA
d_gene: NA
CDR3nt: TGTGCCATCAGTCAGGAGGGGGGCACTGAAGCTTTCTTT
CDR3aa: CAISQEGGTEAFF

v_gene: TRBV29-1
j_gene: TRBJ1-1
abundance: NA
d_gene: NA
CDR3nt: TGCAGCGTTAGCGGGGGGGGCACTGAAGCTTTCTTT
CDR3aa: CSVSGGGTEAFF

v_gene: TRBV5-6
j_gene: TRBJ1-2
abundance: once
d_gene: TRBD1
CDR3nt: TGTGCCAGCAGTTTAAGTTCAGGGGGTTGGACCTATGGCTACACCTTC
CDR3aa: CASSLSSGGWTYGYTF

v_gene: TRBV9
j_gene: TRBJ2-7
abundance: NA
d_gene: TRBD2
CDR3nt: TGTGCCAGCAGCGCGGGAGGAGCCCTTGACGAGCAGTACTTC
CDR3aa: CASSAGGALDEQYF

v_gene: TRBV29-1
j_gene: TRBJ2-7
abundance: NA
d_gene: NA
CDR3nt: TGCAGCGGGAGAAACACAGGGAACGAGCAGTACTTC
CDR3aa: CSGRNTGNEQYF

v_gene: TRBV6-5
j_gene: TRBJ2-2
abundance: once
d_gene: NA
CDR3nt: TGTGCCAGCAGCCTCGCCGACAGACCCACCGGGGAGCTGTTTTTT
CDR3aa: CASSLADRPTGELFF

v_gene: TRBV7-8
j_gene: TRBJ2-5
abundance: NA
d_gene: NA
CDR3nt: TGTGCCAGCAGCTTAATCCTGGAACAAGAGACCCAGTACTTC
CDR3aa: CASSLILEQETQYF